This T cell receptor beta chain was captured by sequencing in a study of CXCR3-negative and CXCR3-positive naive CD8 T cells (dated by TCRdb to the late 2010s). Some background on the complete study: Some 130 million TRB reads were obtained in total, roughly 1.5 +/- 0.3 million reads per library. Data from fewer than 12 donors, pooled across two independent experiments, went into the diversity and physicochemical repertoire analyses. TRBV-TRBJ cluster analysis included naive subsets from about five donors and memory cells from 3 donors.

Each CD8+ T cell subset was flow-sorted in triplicate, with roughly 330,000 cells per subset placed directly into RLT lysis buffer. To keep memory contaminants out, a stringent definition of naive CD8+ T cells was applied: CD45RO-CCR7+CD27+CD95-. Peripheral blood mononuclear cells were isolated from buffy coats by standard density gradient centrifugation. Naive CXCR3-negative and CXCR3-positive CD8+ T cells were flow-sorted using a FACSAria III. An RNeasy Mini Kit was used to extract total RNA from the sorted cells. Reading the germline V gene gives CDR1 SQVTM and CDR2 ANQGSEA. From the cysteine up to the phenylalanine, the CDR3 has a length of 12 residues. No DNA is given. Sequencing instrument: NextSeq 550. The Human TCR Profiling Kit (MiLaboratory) was used to prepare UMI-labeled 5' RACE TRB cDNA libraries. The full amount of extracted RNA was used for cDNA synthesis, and the full amount of resulting cDNA was used for PCR amplification. Libraries were prepared in parallel with an identical number of PCR cycles. Per the source publication's procedure: MIGEC and MiXCR extracted about 57,000 +/- 9,900 unique UMI-labeled TRB cDNA molecules per library, requiring at least two reads per UMI. Each library averaged around 42,000 +/- 9,900 functional in-frame TRB CDR3 nucleotide clonotypes without stop codons. After downsampling to 5000 UMI-labeled TRB molecules per sample, diversity metrics such as normalized Shannon-Wiener and Chao1 were calculated in VDJtools. For the central five CDR3 residues, VDJtools calculated physicochemical properties weighted by clonotype size, namely interaction energy, strength, volume and Kidera factor 4. TCRdb reanalyzed the reads, keeping one entry per CDR3 protein sequence and omitting DNA. These V and J calls derive from TCRdb rather than the authors' analysis. For this sample, the table gives 100,000 to 150,000 distinct CDR3 sequences. 0.29% of the sample is held by the ten biggest clonotypes.

As concerns this clonotype: There is no known antigen for this receptor.

What the work shows at the level of the full study, not this receptor alone: Because CXCR3 expression was partially decreased after cryopreservation, freshly isolated PBMCs were used for most assays. Because surface CD5, which is linked to self-reactivity in mice, was comparable between the naive subsets, TCR interaction strength was also inferred from the physicochemical properties of TRB CDR3s. Compared with CXCR3-negative naive cells, CXCR3-positive naive cells had TRB CDR3s with higher hydrophobicity (lower Kidera factor 4), lower energy, and higher strength and volume indices. TRBV-TRBJ usage was similar between naive CXCR3-negative and CXCR3-positive cells from the same donor, while memory cells showed distinct patterns. Both naive subsets had comparably high repertoire diversity, while memory CD8+ T cells had much lower repertoire diversity.

In this chain, TRBV29-1 is recombined with TRBJ2-3. The sequenced material came from naive CXCR3- CD8+ T cells from blood. This sample's cell subset or site label indicates: CD45RO-CCR7+CD27+CD95- naive CD8+ T cells lacking CXCR3 (TNR3-). This receptor was taken from a human donor in good health. Some clones in this sample may be carry-over from other donors' samples. CDR3 reads: CSVEEVTDTQYF.